This T cell receptor beta chain comes out of a study of PD-L1 blockade in urothelial cancer. About the study: At 3 weeks after treatment start (second dose) and again at 6 weeks, blood was analyzed.

The assay was immunoSEQ multiplex PCR, and TCRdb's table has in-frame clones only and misses some. The table has approximately 46,000 clones, 70% to 85% seen once. CDR1 and CDR2 (germline): SGHTA, FQGNSA. The CDR3 is 14 amino acids. V lost 5 bases, J lost 3 bases, and 10 bases lay in between. The clonotype comes from a man in his sixties or seventies with urothelial cancer. This chain uses TRBV7-2 with TRBJ2-2; D perhaps matches TRBD2 (6 bases). The specimen was PBMCs, collected around atezolizumab (anti-PD-L1) treatment. The CDR3 sequence: CASSPGLDTGELFF. In nucleotides, the CDR3 is TGTGCCAGCAGCCCGGGACTGGACACCGGGGAGCTGTTTTTT.